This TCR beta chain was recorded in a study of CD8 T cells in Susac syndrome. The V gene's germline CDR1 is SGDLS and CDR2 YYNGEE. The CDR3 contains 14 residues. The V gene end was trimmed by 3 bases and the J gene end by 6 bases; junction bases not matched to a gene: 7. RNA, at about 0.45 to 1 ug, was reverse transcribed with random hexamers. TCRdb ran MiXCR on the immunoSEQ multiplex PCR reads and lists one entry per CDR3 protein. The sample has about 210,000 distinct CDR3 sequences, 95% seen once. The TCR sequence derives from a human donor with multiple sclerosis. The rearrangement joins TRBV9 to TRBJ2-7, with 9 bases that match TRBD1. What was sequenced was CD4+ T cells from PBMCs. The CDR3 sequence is CASSATGTGFEQYF. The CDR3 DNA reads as TGTGCCAGCAGCGCGACCGGGACAGGGTTCGAGCAGTACTTC. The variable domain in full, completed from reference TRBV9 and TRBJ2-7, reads DSGVTQTPKHLITATGQRVTLRCSPRSGDLSVYWYQQSLDQGLQFLIQYYNGEERAKGNILERFSAQQFPDLHSELNLSSLELGDSALYFCASSATGTGFEQYFGPGTRLTVT.